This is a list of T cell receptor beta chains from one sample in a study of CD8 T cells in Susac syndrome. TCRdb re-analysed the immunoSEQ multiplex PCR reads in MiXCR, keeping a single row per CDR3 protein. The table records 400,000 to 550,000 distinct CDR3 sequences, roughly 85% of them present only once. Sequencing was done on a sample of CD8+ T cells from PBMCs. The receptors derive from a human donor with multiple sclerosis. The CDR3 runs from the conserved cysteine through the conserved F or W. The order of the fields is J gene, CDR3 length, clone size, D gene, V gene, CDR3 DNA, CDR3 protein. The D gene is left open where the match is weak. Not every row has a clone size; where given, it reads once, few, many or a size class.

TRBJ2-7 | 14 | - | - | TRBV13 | TGTGCCAGCAGCAGAGGACAAGGGGCCTTGGAGGAGTACTTC | CASSRGQGALEEYF
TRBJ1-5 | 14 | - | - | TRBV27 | TGTGCCAGCACCCTTTCGGGACTAGATCAGCCCCAGCATTTT | CASTLSGLDQPQHF
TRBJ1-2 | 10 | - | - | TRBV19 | TGTGCCAGTAGCAGGACTGGCTACACCTTC | CASSRTGYTF
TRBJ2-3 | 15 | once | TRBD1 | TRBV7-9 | TGTGCCACCGGACGGGACAGGCGTCGGACAGATACGCAGTATTTT | CATGRDRRRTDTQYF
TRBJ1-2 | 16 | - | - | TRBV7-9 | TGTGCCAGCAGCCCCCGTATCGCCGGGGTCGGCTATGGCTACACCTTC | CASSPRIAGVGYGYTF
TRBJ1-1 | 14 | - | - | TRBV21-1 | TGTGCCAGCAGCAAAAAGGGGAAGAACACTGAAGCTTTCTTT | CASSKKGKNTEAFF
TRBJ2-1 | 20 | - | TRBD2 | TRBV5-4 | TGTGCCAGCAGCCCCGGTCCCGGGACTAGCGGGAGGCGCCTAGGCAATGAGCAGTTCTTC | CASSPGPGTSGRRLGNEQFF
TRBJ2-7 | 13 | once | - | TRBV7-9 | TGTGCCAGCTCATCGACAGACCGGTACGAGCAGTACTTC | CASSSTDRYEQYF
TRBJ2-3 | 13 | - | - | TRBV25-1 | TGTGCCAGCAGTTACAGCCCCACACCTACGCAGTATTTT | CASSYSPTPTQYF
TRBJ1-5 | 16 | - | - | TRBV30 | TGTGCCTGGAGTGCCCCCCCGGGTTTTAGCAATCAGCCCCAGCATTTT | CAWSAPPGFSNQPQHF
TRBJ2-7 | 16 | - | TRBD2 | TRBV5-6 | TGTGCCAGCAGCTCTGGCGGGCTAGCGGGAGTCTACGAGCAGTACTTC | CASSSGGLAGVYEQYF
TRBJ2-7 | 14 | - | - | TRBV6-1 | TGTGCCAGCAGTGAATTTAACAGCAACCACGAGCAGTACTTC | CASSEFNSNHEQYF
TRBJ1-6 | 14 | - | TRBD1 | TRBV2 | TGTGCCAGCAGCGAGGACAGGTTTGGCTCACCCCTCCACTTT | CASSEDRFGSPLHF
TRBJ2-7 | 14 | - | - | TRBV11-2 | TGTGCCAGCAGCTATTCCAGGGGCAGTTGGGAGCAGTACTTC | CASSYSRGSWEQYF
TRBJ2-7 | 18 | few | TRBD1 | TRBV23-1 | TGCGCCAGCAGTCCCCTAGGACAGGGGCTTGTCGGGCGCTACGAGCAGTACTTC | CASSPLGQGLVGRYEQYF
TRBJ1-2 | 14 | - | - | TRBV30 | TGTGCCTGGAGGTCGGTGAAAACTATCTATGGCTACACCTTC | CAWRSVKTIYGYTF
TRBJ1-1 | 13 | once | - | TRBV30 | TGTGCCTGGACCCAGGGTGTGGGCACTGAAGCTTTCTTT | CAWTQGVGTEAFF
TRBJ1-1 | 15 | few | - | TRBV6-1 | TGTGCCAGCAGTGAAGGGGTGGGGGAGAACACTGAAGCTTTCTTT | CASSEGVGENTEAFF
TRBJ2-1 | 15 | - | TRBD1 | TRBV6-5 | TGTGCCAGCAAATACGGACAGGGTGCCTACAATGAGCAGTTCTTC | CASKYGQGAYNEQFF
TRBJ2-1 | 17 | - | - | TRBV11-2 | TGTGCCAGCCCCTCCCCGGCAGGGCCGGTGAGCTACAATGAGCAGTTCTTC | CASPSPAGPVSYNEQFF
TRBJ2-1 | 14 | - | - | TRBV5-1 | TGCGCCAGCAGTCGTTGGGCAGCCTACAATGAGCAGTTCTTC | CASSRWAAYNEQFF
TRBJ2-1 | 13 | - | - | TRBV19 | TGTGCCAGTAGTATTGCTGGGTGGAATGAGCAGTTCTTC | CASSIAGWNEQFF
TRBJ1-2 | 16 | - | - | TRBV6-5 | TGTGCCAGCAGTTACTCGAAAGCGGGGTGGGCCTATGGCTACACCTTC | CASSYSKAGWAYGYTF